This entry lists 10 T cell receptor beta chains sequenced from one sample in a study of blood T cell repertoires in COVID-19. TCRdb keeps only in-frame clones here, not all; method: immunoSEQ multiplex PCR. This table has under 400,000 clones, 90% appearing once. Sequencing input: peripheral blood. The receptors derive from a man aged 18 to 35 with active or convalescent COVID-19.

The gene calls are TRBV9 and TRBJ2-7; a weak D match, TRBD1 (5 bases). The germline V gene has CDR1 SGDLS and CDR2 YYNGEE. The CDR3 extends over 15 amino acids. V gave up 0 bases and J gave up 0 bases, with 10 bases separating them. Here the CDR3 reads CASSVDDSYSYEQYF. CDR3 DNA sequence: TGTGCCAGCAGCGTAGATGACAGCTACTCCTACGAGCAGTACTTC.

J is TRBJ1-1 and V is TRBV3-1 (or the pseudogene TRBV3-2); TRBD1 aligns across 9 bases. This CDR3 contains 15 residues. The trim removed 2 bases at V and 4 bases at J, leaving 5 bases unmatched. CDR1 is LGHDT, CDR2 YNNKEL, per germline (reference sequence). As DNA, the CDR3 is TGTGCCAGCAGCCAAATTCACAGGGGGCCCACTGAAGCTTTCTTT. As protein: CASSQIHRGPTEAFF.

The gene calls are TRBV27 and TRBJ1-2, with 8 bases aligning to TRBD1. The CDR3 covers 15 residues. Trimming cost V 5 bases and J 4 bases; bases outside gene matches: 9. Germline CDR1 is MNHEY and CDR2 is SMNVEV (reference sequence). The CDR3 DNA reads TGTGCCAGCAGTACAGGACAGGGTTTCGGCTATGGCTACACCTTC. Translating it yields CASSTGQGFGYGYTF.

The chain carries TRBV10-3 and TRBJ2-1, with 10 bases that match TRBD2. CDR1 is ENHRY, CDR2 SYGVKD, per germline. CDR3 length: 16 residues. V lost 0 bases to trimming and J lost 4 bases; unmatched junction nucleotides: 3. CDR3 loop: CAISESPSGGYNEQFF. CDR3 bases: TGTGCCATCAGTGAGTCCCCTAGCGGGGGTTACAATGAGCAGTTCTTC.

The DNA for the CDR3 is TGTGCCAGCAGCTTAGATAGGACAGGGCACTATGGCTACACCTTC. Translating gives CASSLDRTGHYGYTF. The chain couples TRBV7-2 to TRBJ1-2; 8 bases agree with TRBD1. Germline V gene data show CDR1 as SGHTA and CDR2 as FQGNSA. V lost 1 base and J lost 3; bases outside the gene matches: 4. This CDR3 contains 15 residues.

The rearrangement joins TRBV6-5 to TRBJ1-6; perhaps TRBD1 as D (5 bases). Germline lookup yields CDR1 MNHEY and CDR2 SVGAGI. V dropped 5 bases and J dropped 9 bases, with 17 bases sitting between them. The CDR3 spans 15 residues. The DNA for the CDR3 is TGTGCCAGCAGTACCGCTGGGGGGGGTGGTTCACCCCTCCACTTT. Translating gives CASSTAGGGGSPLHF.

This clone came up once. The chain recombines TRBV6-6 with TRBJ1-5; the D gene is possibly TRBD1 (6 bases). The germline V and J ends were trimmed by 2 bases and 0 bases, with 11 bases remaining between them. Germline CDR1 is MNHNY and CDR2 is SVGAGI (reference sequence). The CDR3 spans 16 residues. The CDR3 sequence: CASSYAGESSNQPQHF. DNA of the CDR3: TGTGCCAGCAGTTACGCAGGGGAATCTAGCAATCAGCCCCAGCATTTT.

The genes are TRBV11-2 and TRBJ1-1; no firm D call. Deletions cut 1 base from V and 11 bases from J, with 14 bases between. Germline CDR1 reads SGHAT; CDR2 reads FQNNGV. The CDR3 totals 13 residues. CDR3 protein: CASSLGGLAPAFF. The CDR3 nucleotides read TGTGCCAGCAGCTTAGGCGGCCTGGCCCCTGCTTTCTTT.

The sample holds one count of this clone. CDR3 DNA: TGTGCCAGCAGCCTTCCCATTCGCAGGGGAATCTATGGCTACACCTTC. It codes for CASSLPIRRGIYGYTF. The J gene is TRBJ1-2, the V gene TRBV6-2 or TRBV6-3; TRBD1 might be the D (6 bases). V lost 6 bases to trimming and J lost 4 bases, with 21 bases between them. Germline CDR1 and CDR2: MNHEY and SVGEGT. The CDR3 is made up of 16 amino acids.

With respect to this clone: One junction end does not reproduce the germline sequence, and a read error may be involved. The chain links TRBV6-1 to TRBJ2-7; TRBD2 agrees at 7 bases. This CDR3 comprises 14 residues. CDR1 is MNHNS, CDR2 SASEGT, per germline. The CDR3 is CAGSEVSSGYEQYF. The DNA of the CDR3 is TGTGCCGGCAGTGAAGTGTCTAGCGGTTACGAGCAGTACTTC.